The 2 T cell receptor beta chains listed next were all sequenced from one sample in a study of shared clonotypes between healthy human individuals. Sequenced by immunoSEQ multiplex PCR; TCRdb stores in-frame clones only, minus some. Here the sample spans 500,000 to 550,000 clones, about 96% being singletons. Sample: naive CD4+ T cells sorted from blood. Subset: CD45RA+ positively selected. These receptors were collected from a woman in her twenties or thirties in good health.

This clone came up once. The V call is TRBV15, the J call TRBJ2-7, with TRBD2 matching 9 bases. V lost 1 base to trimming and J lost 5 bases; unmatched junction nucleotides: 6. This CDR3 is 15 amino acids long. The germline V gene encodes CDR1 LNHNV and CDR2 YYDKDF (reference sequence). The DNA for the CDR3 is TGTGCCACCAGCAGAGGGGGACTAGCTCGGAACGAGCAGTACTTC. As protein: CATSRGGLARNEQYF.

The chain carries TRBV9 and TRBJ2-3, with D possibly being TRBD1 (6 bases). Trimming took 3 bases from V and 0 from J, leaving 11 bases between them. The germline CDR1 and CDR2 sequences are SGDLS and YYNGEE. The CDR3 consists of 15 residues. The CDR3 nucleotides are TGTGCCAGCAGCGCCCGGACAGATAGCACAGATACGCAGTATTTT. Amino acids: CASSARTDSTDTQYF.